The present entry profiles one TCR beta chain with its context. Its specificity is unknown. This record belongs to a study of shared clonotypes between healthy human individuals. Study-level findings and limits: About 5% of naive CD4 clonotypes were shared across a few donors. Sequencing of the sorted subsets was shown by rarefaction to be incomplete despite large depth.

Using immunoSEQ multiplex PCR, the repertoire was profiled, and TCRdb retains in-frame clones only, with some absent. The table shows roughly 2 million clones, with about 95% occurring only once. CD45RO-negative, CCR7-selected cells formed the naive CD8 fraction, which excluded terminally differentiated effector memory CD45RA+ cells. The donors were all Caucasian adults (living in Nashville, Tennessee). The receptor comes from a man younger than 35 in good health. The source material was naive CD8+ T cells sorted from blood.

The DNA of the CDR3 is TGTGCCAGCCGATTCGTAGATGCAACTAATGAAAAACTGTTTTTT. Protein sequence: CASRFVDATNEKLFF. The chain couples TRBV6-1 to TRBJ1-4; D gene unclear. Trimming removed 8 bases from V and 0 bases from J, with 13 bases in between. The germline V gene has CDR1 MNHNS and CDR2 SASEGT. CDR3 length: 15 residues.